Listed below are T cell receptor beta chains from one sample, sequenced in a study of cytomegalovirus exposure and HLA in healthy donors. Profiled with immunoSEQ multiplex PCR; TCRdb holds only in-frame clones, not every one. Among about 97,000 clones listed, over 70% were seen once. Sequenced: PBMCs. The receptors derive from a man in his forties or fifties in good health and CMV-seronegative. The CDR3 runs from the conserved cysteine through the conserved F or W. The D gene is left open where the match is weak. Rows give clone size only sometimes, using once, few, many, or a class for an expanded clone.

V	size	D	length	J	DNA	CDR3
TRBV2	few	-	15	TRBJ2-2	TGTGCCAGCACCCGTTCAGTATCGAACACCGGGGAGCTGTTTTTT	CASTRSVSNTGELFF
TRBV16	few	-	13	TRBJ1-1	TGTGCCAGCAGACTCGGTATGAACACTGAAGCTTTCTTT	CASRLGMNTEAFF
TRBV11-2	-	-	15	TRBJ2-7	TGTGCCAGCAGCTTAGAGCTAGGACAGTCTTACGAGCAGTACTTC	CASSLELGQSYEQYF
TRBV18	-	TRBD1	17	TRBJ1-6	TGTGCCAGCTCACCAACACAGGGGAACATCGCCAGTTCACCCCTCCACTTT	CASSPTQGNIASSPLHF
TRBV27	-	-	14	TRBJ1-1	TGTGCCAGCAGTTCAGGCCGCATGAACACTGAAGCTTTCTTT	CASSSGRMNTEAFF
TRBV5-4	-	TRBD1	13	TRBJ1-6	TGTGCCACCGGAGGACAGGGGAATTCACCCCTCCACTTT	CATGGQGNSPLHF
TRBV19	once	-	12	TRBJ1-5	TGTGCCAGTAGTATTTTCGGTCAGCCCCAGCATTTT	CASSIFGQPQHF
TRBV2	-	-	15	TRBJ1-2	TGTGCCAGCACGCCGGAACAGGGTTCTAACTATGGCTACACCTTC	CASTPEQGSNYGYTF
TRBV29-1	-	-	14	TRBJ2-7	TGCAGCGTGGCCCTACCGACTAGTACCTACGAGCAGTACTTC	CSVALPTSTYEQYF
TRBV5-1	-	TRBD1	15	TRBJ2-1	TGCGCCAGCAGCTTAGGACAGGGGGCTCTAAGTGAGCAGTTCTTC	CASSLGQGALSEQFF
TRBV6-5	-	-	13	TRBJ2-2	TGTGCCAGCAGGTACCCCGGGGCCGGGGAGCTGTTTTTT	CASRYPGAGELFF
TRBV30	few	-	12	TRBJ1-1	TGTGCCTGGAGACAGACGAACACTGAAGCTTTCTTT	CAWRQTNTEAFF
TRBV11-2	-	-	13	TRBJ1-5	TGTGCCAGCAGCCTGGAGGGGATTCAGCCCCAGCATTTT	CASSLEGIQPQHF
TRBV5-1	few	TRBD1	16	TRBJ2-3	TGCGCCAGCAGCTGGGGGGACAGGGTTGTGGAAGATACGCAGTATTTT	CASSWGDRVVEDTQYF
TRBV7-9	-	-	15	TRBJ1-2	TGTGCCAGCAGCTCCGGCAGCGATTTTAACTATGGCTACACCTTC	CASSSGSDFNYGYTF
TRBV19	few	-	16	TRBJ1-5	TGTGCCAGTAGTGCTCGTGGGAAGGGGTCGAATCAGCCCCAGCATTTT	CASSARGKGSNQPQHF
TRBV7-6	-	TRBD1	16	TRBJ1-4	TGTGCCAGCAGCCAAGACCTACAGGGGGCCGACGAAAAACTGTTTTTT	CASSQDLQGADEKLFF
TRBV30	-	TRBD1	15	TRBJ2-2	TGTGCCTGGAGTGGGGACAGGGGGCCGGGCGGGGAGCTGTTTTTT	CAWSGDRGPGGELFF
TRBV6-5	-	TRBD1	15	TRBJ2-1	TGTGCCAGCAGTGCCGGGACAGGGGGCTACAATGAGCAGTTCTTC	CASSAGTGGYNEQFF
TRBV7-2	once	TRBD2	15	TRBJ2-7	TGTGCCAGCAGCTTAACCGGGACTAGCTCCTACGAGCAGTACTTC	CASSLTGTSSYEQYF
TRBV30	-	-	13	TRBJ1-6	TGTGCCTGGACCTATAAACATAATTCACCCCTCCACTTT	CAWTYKHNSPLHF
TRBV6-4	-	-	12	TRBJ2-3	TGTGCCAGCAGCAACCGGACAGATACGCAGTATTTT	CASSNRTDTQYF
TRBV19	-	TRBD1	15	TRBJ1-5	TGTGCCAGTAGTTTTGATCCACAGGGGAATCAGCCCCAGCATTTT	CASSFDPQGNQPQHF
TRBV5-6	-	TRBD2	17	TRBJ2-5	TGTGCCAGCAGCCAGCGACTAGCGGGGGGGTCGTTAGAGACCCAGTACTTC	CASSQRLAGGSLETQYF
TRBV28	-	TRBD1	13	TRBJ2-7	TGTGCCAGCAGGCGGACAGGGTGGTACGAGCAGTACTTC	CASRRTGWYEQYF
TRBV7-3	-	-	15	TRBJ2-3	TGTGCCAGCAGCCACAACAGGGCGAGCACAGATACGCAGTATTTT	CASSHNRASTDTQYF
TRBV5-1	-	-	14	TRBJ2-2	TGCGCCAGCAGCTTCAACTTGGACACCGGGGAGCTGTTTTTT	CASSFNLDTGELFF
TRBV4-1	few	-	15	TRBJ1-2	TGCGCCAGCAGCCAACCGGACAGAGCTAACTATGGCTACACCTTC	CASSQPDRANYGYTF
TRBV7-9	-	TRBD1	16	TRBJ2-7	TGTGCCAGCAGCCCAAACAGGGGGCACCGGTCCTACGAGCAGTACTTC	CASSPNRGHRSYEQYF
TRBV7-2	-	TRBD2	18	TRBJ2-1	TGTGCCAGCAGCTACGGACTAGCGGAGGGGCTGGAACGCAATGAGCAGTTCTTC	CASSYGLAEGLERNEQFF
TRBV7-9	-	-	12	TRBJ2-7	TGTGCCAGCAGCTTAGATGTCAACGAGCAGTACTTC	CASSLDVNEQYF
TRBV6-1	-	TRBD1	16	TRBJ2-5	TGTGCCAGCAGTGCTCCGGGACAGGGAGGACAAGAGACCCAGTACTTC	CASSAPGQGGQETQYF
TRBV5-1	-	TRBD1	15	TRBJ2-3	TGCGCCAGCAGCCTAGGGACAGTTTCAATAGATACGCAGTATTTT	CASSLGTVSIDTQYF